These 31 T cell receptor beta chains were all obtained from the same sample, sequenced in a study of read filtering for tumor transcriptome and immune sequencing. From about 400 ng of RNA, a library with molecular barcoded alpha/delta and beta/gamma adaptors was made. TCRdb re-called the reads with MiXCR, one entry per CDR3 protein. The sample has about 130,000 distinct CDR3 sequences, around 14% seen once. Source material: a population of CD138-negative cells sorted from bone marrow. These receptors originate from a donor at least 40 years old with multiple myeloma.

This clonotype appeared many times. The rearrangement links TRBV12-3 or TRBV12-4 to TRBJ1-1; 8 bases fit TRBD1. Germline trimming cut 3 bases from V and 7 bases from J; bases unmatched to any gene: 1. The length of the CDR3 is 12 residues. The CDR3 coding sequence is TGTGCCAGCAGTTTCGGACAGGGTGAAGCTTTCTTT. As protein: CASSFGQGEAFF.

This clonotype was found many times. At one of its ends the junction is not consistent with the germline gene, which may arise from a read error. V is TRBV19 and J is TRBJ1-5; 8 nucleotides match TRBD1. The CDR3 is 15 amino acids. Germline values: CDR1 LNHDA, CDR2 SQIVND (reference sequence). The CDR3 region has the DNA TGTGCCAGTAGTATCGGGGCAGGGGGCAACCAGCCCCAGCATTTT. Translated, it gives CASSIGAGGNQPQHF.

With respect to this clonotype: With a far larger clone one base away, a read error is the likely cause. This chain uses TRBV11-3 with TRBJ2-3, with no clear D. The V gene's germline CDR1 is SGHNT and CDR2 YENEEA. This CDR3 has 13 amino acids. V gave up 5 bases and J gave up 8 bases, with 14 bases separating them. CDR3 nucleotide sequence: TGTGCCAGCAGCCCGGCTGTGCGAGGTACGCAGTATTTT. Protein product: CASSPAVRGTQYF.

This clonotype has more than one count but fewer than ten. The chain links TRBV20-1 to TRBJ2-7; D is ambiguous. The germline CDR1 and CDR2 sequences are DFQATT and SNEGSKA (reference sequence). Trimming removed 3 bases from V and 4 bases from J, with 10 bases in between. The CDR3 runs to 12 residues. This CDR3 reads CSASTEIYEQYF. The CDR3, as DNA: TGCAGTGCTAGTACAGAGATTTACGAGCAGTACTTC.

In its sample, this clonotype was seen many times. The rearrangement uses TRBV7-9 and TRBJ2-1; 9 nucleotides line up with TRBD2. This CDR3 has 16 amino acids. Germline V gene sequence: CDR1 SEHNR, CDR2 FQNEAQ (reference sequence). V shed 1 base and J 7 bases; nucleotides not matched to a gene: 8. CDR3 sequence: CASSLVVAGAWNEQFF. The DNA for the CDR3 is TGTGCCAGCAGCTTAGTAGTAGCGGGAGCCTGGAATGAGCAGTTCTTC.

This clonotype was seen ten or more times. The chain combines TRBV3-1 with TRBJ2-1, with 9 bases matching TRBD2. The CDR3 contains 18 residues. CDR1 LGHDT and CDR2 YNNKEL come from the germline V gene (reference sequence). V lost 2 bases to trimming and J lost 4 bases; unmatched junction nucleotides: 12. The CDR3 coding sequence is TGTGCCAGCAGCCAAATGGGTCGTAGCGGGAGTGGTTACAATGAGCAGTTCTTC. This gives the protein CASSQMGRSGSGYNEQFF.

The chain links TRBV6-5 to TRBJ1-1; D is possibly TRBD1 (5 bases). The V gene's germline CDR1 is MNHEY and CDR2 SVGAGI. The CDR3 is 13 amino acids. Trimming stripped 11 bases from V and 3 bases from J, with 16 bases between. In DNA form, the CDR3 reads TGTGCCGGACCGGGACGTGTGGACACTGAAGCTTTCTTT. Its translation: CAGPGRVDTEAFF.

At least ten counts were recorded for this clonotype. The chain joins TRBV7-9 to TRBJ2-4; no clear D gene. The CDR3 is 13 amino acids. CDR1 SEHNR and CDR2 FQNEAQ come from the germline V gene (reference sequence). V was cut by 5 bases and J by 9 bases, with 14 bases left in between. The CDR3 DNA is TGTGCCAGCAGCCAGGACCTCCCGGGCATTCAGTACTTC. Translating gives CASSQDLPGIQYF.

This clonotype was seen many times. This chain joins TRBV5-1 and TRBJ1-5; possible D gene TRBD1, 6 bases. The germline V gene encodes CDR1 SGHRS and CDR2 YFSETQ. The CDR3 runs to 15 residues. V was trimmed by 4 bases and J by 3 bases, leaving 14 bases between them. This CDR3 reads CASSRDTGDNQPQHF. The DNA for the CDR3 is TGCGCCAGCAGCAGGGACACCGGGGACAATCAGCCCCAGCATTTT. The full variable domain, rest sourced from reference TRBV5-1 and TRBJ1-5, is KAGVTQTPRYLIKTRGQQVTLSCSPISGHRSVSWYQQTPGQGLQFLFEYFSETQRNKGNFPGRFSGRQFSNSRSEMNVSTLELGDSALYLCASSRDTGDNQPQHFGDGTRLSIL.

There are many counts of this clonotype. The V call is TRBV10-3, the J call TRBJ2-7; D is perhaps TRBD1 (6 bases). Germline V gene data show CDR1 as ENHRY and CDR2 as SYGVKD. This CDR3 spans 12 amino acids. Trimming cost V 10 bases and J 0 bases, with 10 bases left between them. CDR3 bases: TGTGCCACGACAGGCTACTCCTACGAGCAGTACTTC. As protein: CATTGYSYEQYF.

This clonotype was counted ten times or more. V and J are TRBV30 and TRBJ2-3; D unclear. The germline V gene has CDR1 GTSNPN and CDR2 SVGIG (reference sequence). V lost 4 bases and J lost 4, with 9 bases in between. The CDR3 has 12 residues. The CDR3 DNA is TGTGCCTGGAAAGAAGGCGCAGATACGCAGTATTTT. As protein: CAWKEGADTQYF.

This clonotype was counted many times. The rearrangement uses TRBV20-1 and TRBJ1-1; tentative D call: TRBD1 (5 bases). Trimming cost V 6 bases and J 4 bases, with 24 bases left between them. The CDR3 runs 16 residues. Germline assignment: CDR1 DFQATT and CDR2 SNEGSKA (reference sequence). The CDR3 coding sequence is TGCAGTGCGACCGATTTCGGGGCAGGCGGCGGCACTGAAGCTTTCTTT. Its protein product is CSATDFGAGGGTEAFF.

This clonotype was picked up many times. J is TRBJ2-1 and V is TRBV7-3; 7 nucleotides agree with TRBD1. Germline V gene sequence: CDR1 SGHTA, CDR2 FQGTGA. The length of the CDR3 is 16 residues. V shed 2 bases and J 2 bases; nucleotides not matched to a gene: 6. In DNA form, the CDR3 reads TGTGCCAGCAGCTTATGGGCCGGGACAGCCTACAATGAGCAGTTCTTC. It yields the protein CASSLWAGTAYNEQFF.

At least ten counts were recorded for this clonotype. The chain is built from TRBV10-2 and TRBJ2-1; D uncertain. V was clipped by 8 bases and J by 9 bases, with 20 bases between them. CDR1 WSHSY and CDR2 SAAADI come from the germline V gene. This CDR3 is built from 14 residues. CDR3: CASSGRNLISEQFF. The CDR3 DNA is TGCGCCAGCTCTGGACGGAATCTTATTAGTGAGCAGTTCTTC.

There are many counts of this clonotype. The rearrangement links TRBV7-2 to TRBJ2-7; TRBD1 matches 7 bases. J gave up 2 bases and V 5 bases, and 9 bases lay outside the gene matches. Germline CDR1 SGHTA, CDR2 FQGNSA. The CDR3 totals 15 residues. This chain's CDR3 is CASSHDGTAAYEQYF. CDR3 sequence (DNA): TGTGCCAGCAGCCACGACGGGACAGCAGCCTACGAGCAGTACTTC.

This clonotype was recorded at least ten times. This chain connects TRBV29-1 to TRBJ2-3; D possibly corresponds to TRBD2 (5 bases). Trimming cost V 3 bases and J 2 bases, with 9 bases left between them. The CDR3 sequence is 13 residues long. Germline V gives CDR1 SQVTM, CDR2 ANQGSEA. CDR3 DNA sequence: TGCAGCGTTGAGCGGGTGGCCACAGATACGCAGTATTTT. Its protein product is CSVERVATDTQYF.

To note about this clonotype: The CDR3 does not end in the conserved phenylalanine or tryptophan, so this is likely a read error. For the CDR3, the DNA is TGCAGTGCTAGAAGTTTAGCGCCCTACAATGAGCAGTTCCTT. Translated, it gives CSARSLAPYNEQFL. The gene calls are TRBV20-1 and TRBJ2-1, with a weak D call TRBD2 (5 bases). The CDR3 extends over 14 amino acids. Trimming stripped 2 bases from V and 2 bases from J, with 10 bases between. Germline values: CDR1 DFQATT, CDR2 SNEGSKA (reference sequence).

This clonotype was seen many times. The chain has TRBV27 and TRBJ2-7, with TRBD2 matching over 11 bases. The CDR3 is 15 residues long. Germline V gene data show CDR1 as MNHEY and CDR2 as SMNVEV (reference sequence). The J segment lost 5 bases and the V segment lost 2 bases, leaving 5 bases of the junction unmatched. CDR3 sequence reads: CASSLELAGVHEQYF. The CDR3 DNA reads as TGTGCCAGCAGTTTAGAACTAGCGGGAGTCCACGAGCAGTACTTC.

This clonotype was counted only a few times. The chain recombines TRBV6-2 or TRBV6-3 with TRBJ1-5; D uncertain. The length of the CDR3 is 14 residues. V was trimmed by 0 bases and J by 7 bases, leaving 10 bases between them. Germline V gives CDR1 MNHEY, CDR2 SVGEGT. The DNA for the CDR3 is TGTGCCAGCAGTTACTCGATTCTTTTACAGCCCCAGCATTTT. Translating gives CASSYSILLQPQHF.

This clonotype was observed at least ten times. Here the CDR3 DNA reads TGTGCCTGGAGTCTCTTACCAACGACAGGCTACACCTTC. It yields the protein CAWSLLPTTGYTF. The chain links TRBV30 to TRBJ1-2; unclear D gene. The CDR3 contains 13 residues. V was pared by 2 bases and J by 8 bases, with 15 bases between. Germline values: CDR1 GTSNPN, CDR2 SVGIG (reference sequence).

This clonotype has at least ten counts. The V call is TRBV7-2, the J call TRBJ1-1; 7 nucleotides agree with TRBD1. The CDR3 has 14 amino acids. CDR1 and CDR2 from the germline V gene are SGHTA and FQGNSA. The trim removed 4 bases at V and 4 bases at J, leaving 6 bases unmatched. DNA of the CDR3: TGTGCCAGCAGCTCCCAGGGGGGAGGCACTGAAGCTTTCTTT. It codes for CASSSQGGGTEAFF.

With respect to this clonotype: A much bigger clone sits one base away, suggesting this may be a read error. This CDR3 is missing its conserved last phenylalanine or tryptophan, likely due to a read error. The CDR3 sequence is CAINGGPSYEQYI. The CDR3 nucleotides read TGTGCCATCAACGGGGGGCCCTCCTACGAGCAGTACATC. The rearrangement uses TRBV10-3 and TRBJ2-7; D perhaps matches TRBD2 (7 bases). This CDR3 spans 13 amino acids. Trimming removed 7 bases from V and 0 bases from J, with 10 bases in between. Germline lookup yields CDR1 ENHRY and CDR2 SYGVKD.

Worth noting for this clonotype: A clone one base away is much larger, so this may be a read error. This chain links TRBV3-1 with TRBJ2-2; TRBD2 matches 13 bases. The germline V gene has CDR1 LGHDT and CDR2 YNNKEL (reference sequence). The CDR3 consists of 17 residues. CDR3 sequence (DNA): TGTGCCAGCAGCCATCACCGACTAGCGGGAGGCACCGAGGAGCTGTTTTTT. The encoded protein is CASSHHRLAGGTEELFF.

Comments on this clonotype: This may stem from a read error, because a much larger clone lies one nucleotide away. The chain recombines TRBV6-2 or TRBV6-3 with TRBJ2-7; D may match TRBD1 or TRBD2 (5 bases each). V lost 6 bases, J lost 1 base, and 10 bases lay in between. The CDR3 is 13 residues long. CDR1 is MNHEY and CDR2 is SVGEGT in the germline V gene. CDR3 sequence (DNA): TGTGCCAGCAGCTGGGACGCATCCTACGAGCAGTACTTC. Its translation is CASSWDASYEQYF.

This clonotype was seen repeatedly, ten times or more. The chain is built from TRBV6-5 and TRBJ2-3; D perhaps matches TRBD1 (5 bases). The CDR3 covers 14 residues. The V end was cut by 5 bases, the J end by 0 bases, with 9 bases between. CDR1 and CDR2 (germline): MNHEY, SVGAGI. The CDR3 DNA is TGTGCCAGCAGTGCGACAGTTAGCACAGATACGCAGTATTTT. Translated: CASSATVSTDTQYF.

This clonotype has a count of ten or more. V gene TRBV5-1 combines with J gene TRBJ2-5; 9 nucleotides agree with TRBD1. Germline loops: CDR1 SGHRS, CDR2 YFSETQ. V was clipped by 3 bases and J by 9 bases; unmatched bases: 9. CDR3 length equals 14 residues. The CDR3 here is CASSYDRGKEAQYF. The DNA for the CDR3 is TGCGCCAGCAGCTACGACAGGGGGAAGGAGGCCCAGTACTTC.

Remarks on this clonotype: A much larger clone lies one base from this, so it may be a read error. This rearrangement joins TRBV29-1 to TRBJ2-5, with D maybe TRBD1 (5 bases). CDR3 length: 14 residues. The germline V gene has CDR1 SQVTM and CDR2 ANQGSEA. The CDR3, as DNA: TGCAGCGTTCGACGCCGGAGAGGACAAGAGACCCAGGACTTC. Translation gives CSVRRRRGQETQDF.

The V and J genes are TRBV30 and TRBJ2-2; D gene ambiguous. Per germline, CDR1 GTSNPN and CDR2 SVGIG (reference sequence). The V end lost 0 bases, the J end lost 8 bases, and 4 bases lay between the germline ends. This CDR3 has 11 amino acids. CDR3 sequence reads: CAWSVHGELFF. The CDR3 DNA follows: TGTGCCTGGAGTGTACATGGGGAGCTGTTTTTT.

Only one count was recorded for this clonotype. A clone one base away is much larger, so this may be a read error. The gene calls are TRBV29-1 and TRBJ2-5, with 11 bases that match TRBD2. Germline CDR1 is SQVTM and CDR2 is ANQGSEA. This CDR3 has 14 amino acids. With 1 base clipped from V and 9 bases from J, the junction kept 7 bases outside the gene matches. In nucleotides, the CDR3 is TGCAGCGTTGAAGGCCTAGCGGGAGGTGAGGCCCAGTACTTC. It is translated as CSVEGLAGGEAQYF.

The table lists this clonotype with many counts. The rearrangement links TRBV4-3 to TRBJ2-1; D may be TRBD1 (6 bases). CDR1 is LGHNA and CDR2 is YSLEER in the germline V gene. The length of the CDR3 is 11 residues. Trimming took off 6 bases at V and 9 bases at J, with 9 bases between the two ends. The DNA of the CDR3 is TGCGCCAGCAGTTCCAGGGGTGAGCAGTTCTTC. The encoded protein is CASSSRGEQFF.

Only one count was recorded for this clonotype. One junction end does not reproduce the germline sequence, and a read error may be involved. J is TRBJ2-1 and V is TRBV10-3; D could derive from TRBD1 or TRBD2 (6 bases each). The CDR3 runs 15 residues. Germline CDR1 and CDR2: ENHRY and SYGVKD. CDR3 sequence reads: CAISDPTRGRNERFF. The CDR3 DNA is TGTGCCATCAGTGACCCAACTAGGGGGAGGAACGAGCGGTTCTTC.